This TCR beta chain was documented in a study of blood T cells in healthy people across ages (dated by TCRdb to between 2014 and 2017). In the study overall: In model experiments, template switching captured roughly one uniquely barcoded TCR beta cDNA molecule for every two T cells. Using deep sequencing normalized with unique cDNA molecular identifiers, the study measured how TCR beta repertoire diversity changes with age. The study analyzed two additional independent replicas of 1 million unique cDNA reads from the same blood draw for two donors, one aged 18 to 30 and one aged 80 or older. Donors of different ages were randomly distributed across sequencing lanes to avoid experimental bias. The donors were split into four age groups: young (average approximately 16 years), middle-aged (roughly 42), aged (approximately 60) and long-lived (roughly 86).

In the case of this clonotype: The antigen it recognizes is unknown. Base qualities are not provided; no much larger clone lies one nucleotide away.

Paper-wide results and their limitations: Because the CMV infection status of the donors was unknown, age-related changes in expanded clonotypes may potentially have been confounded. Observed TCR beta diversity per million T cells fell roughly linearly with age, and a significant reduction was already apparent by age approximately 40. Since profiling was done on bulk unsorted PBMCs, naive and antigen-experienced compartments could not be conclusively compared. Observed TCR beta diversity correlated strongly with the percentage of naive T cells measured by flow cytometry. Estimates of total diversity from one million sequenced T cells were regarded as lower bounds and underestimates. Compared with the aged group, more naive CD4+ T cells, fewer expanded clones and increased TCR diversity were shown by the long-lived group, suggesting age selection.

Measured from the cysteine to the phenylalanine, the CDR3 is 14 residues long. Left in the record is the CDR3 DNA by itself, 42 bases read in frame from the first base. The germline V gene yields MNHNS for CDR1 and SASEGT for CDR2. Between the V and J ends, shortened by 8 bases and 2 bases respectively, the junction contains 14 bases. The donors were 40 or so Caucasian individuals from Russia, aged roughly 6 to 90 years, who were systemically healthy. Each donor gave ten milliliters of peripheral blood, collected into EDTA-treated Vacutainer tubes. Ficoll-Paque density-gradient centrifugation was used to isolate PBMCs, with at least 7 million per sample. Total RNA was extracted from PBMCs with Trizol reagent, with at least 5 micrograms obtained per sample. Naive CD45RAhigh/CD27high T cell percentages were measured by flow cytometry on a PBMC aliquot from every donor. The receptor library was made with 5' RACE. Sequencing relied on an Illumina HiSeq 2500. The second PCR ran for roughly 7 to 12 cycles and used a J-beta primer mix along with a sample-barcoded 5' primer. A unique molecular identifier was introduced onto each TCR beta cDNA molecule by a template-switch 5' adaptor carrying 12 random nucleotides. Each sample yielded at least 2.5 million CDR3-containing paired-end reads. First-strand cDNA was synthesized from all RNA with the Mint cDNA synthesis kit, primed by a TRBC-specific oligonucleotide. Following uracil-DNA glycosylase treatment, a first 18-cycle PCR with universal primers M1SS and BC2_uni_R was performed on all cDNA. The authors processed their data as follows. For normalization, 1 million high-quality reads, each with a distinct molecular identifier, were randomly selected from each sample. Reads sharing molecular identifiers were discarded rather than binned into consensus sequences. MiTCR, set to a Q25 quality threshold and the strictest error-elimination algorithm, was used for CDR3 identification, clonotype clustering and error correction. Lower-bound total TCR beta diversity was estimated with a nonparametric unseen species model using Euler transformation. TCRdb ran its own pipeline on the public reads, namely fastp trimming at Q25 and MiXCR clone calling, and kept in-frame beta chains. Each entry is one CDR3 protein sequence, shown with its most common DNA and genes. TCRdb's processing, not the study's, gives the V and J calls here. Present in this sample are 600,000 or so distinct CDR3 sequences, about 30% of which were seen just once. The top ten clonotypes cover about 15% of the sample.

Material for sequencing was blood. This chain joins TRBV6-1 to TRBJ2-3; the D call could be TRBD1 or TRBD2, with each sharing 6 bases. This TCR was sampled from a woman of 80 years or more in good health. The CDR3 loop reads CASRRDTTTDTQYF. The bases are TGTGCCAGCCGGCGGGACACCACCACAGATACGCAGTATTTT.